The 21 T cell receptor beta chains given below trace back to one sample, sequenced in a study of cytomegalovirus exposure and HLA in healthy donors. Profiling relied on immunoSEQ multiplex PCR, and the TCRdb table lists in-frame clones only, not all of them. This table has about 360,000 clones, 86% appearing once. The sequenced sample consisted of PBMCs. These receptors all come from a woman aged 18-29 years in good health and CMV-seronegative.

V and J are TRBV5-6 and TRBJ1-1, with D maybe TRBD1 (5 bases). CDR3 length equals 14 residues. V lost 7 bases and J 4 bases, leaving 17 bases between the germline ends. Germline assignment: CDR1 SGHDT and CDR2 YYEEEE. The CDR3 here is CASSSVSQGTEAFF. CDR3 bases: TGTGCCAGCTCCTCAGTTTCCCAGGGCACTGAAGCTTTCTTT.

The genes are TRBV14 and TRBJ2-7; TRBD2 matches at 10 bases. This CDR3 is 18 amino acids long. Germline CDR1 SGHDN, CDR2 FVKESK. Trimming at V came to 4 bases and at J to 3 bases, leaving 15 bases not matched to a gene. Here the CDR3 DNA reads TGTGCCAGCAGCCCACCGGGGCTAGCGGGAGTAGTTCACTACGAGCAGTACTTC. It codes for CASSPPGLAGVVHYEQYF.

Written as DNA, the CDR3 is TGTGCCAGCAGTGAGAACGTCAGGGACTCCTACAATGAGCAGTTCTTC. As protein: CASSENVRDSYNEQFF. The chain uses TRBV2 and TRBJ2-1, with a tentative D call TRBD1 (5 bases). V was trimmed by 3 bases and J by 0 bases, leaving 12 bases between them. This CDR3 is built from 16 residues. Germline lookup yields CDR1 SNHLY and CDR2 FYNNEI.

This chain links TRBV7-9 with TRBJ2-7, with D possibly matching TRBD2 (6 bases). The CDR3 is 17 residues long. Germline V lookup: CDR1 SEHNR, CDR2 FQNEAQ (reference sequence). Trimming stripped 5 bases from V and 3 bases from J, with 23 bases between. The CDR3 DNA sequence: TGTGCCAGCAGCCCCCCTCGCGGGGCACCCCAGGGCTACGAGCAGTACTTC. This encodes CASSPPRGAPQGYEQYF.

This chain links TRBV9 with TRBJ1-1, with D tentatively TRBD1 (6 bases). The germline V gene has CDR1 SGDLS and CDR2 YYNGEE. CDR3 size: 15 residues. Trimming stripped 2 bases from V and 1 base from J, with 12 bases between. CDR3 DNA: TGTGCCAGCAGCGTCTCCGGGACACCGAACACTGAAGCTTTCTTT. It yields the protein CASSVSGTPNTEAFF.

The chain is built from TRBV2 and TRBJ2-1; 7 bases match TRBD2. This CDR3 is built from 13 residues. V lost 9 bases, J lost 0 bases, and 2 bases stayed unmatched. Germline CDR1 SNHLY, CDR2 FYNNEI. In nucleotides, the CDR3 is TGTGCCAGAGAGCGGGGCTCCTACAATGAGCAGTTCTTC. Encoded protein: CARERGSYNEQFF. Full variable domain (missing parts from reference TRBV2 and TRBJ2-1): EPEVTQTPSHQVTQMGQEVILRCVPISNHLYFYWYRQILGQKVEFLVSFYNNEISEKSEIFDDQFSVERPDGSNFTLKIRSTKLEDSAMYFCARERGSYNEQFFGPGTRLTVL.

This chain uses TRBV9 with TRBJ2-7, with 12 positions matching TRBD1. Trimming at V came to 0 bases and at J to 6 bases, leaving 10 bases not matched to a gene. The CDR3 has 17 amino acids. Germline values: CDR1 SGDLS, CDR2 YYNGEE. CDR3 region: CASSVAGQGAAGLEQYF. CDR3 nucleotide sequence: TGTGCCAGCAGCGTAGCGGGACAGGGGGCAGCCGGGCTCGAGCAGTACTTC.

The genes are TRBV6-5 and TRBJ1-6, with 8 bases identical to TRBD1. V gave up 6 bases and J gave up 5 bases; unmatched junction bases: 6. The CDR3 has 15 residues. Germline assignment: CDR1 MNHEY and CDR2 SVGAGI. CDR3 region: CASSPDRGDNSPLHF. Here the CDR3 DNA reads TGTGCCAGCAGCCCAGACAGGGGTGATAATTCACCCCTCCACTTT.

This clone has a single count. The gene calls are TRBV4-1 and TRBJ2-3; D gene unclear. Germline assignment: CDR1 MGHRA and CDR2 YSYEKL. V gave up 3 bases and J gave up 4 bases, with 5 bases separating them. CDR3 length: 12 amino acids. The CDR3 DNA is TGCGCCAGCAGCCACGTCTCAGATACGCAGTATTTT. This sequence encodes CASSHVSDTQYF.

V gene TRBV28 combines with J gene TRBJ1-5, with D perhaps matching TRBD1 (5 bases). The CDR3 is made up of 14 amino acids. The germline V gene encodes CDR1 MDHEN and CDR2 SYDVKM. V lost 7 bases to trimming and J lost 6 bases, with 16 bases between them. For the CDR3, the DNA is TGTGCCAGCAAGGGCGGGGGATTCAGTCAGCCCCAGCATTTT. It yields the protein CASKGGGFSQPQHF.

This chain uses TRBV9 with TRBJ2-7, with TRBD2 matching over 8 bases. The CDR3 is 15 amino acids. CDR1 and CDR2 (germline): SGDLS, YYNGEE. V lost 0 bases and J lost 7; bases outside the gene matches: 9. The CDR3 bases are TGTGCCAGCAGCGTAGCAGCGGGAGAACTTCGGGAGCAGTACTTC. This codes for CASSVAAGELREQYF.

The gene calls are TRBV7-9 and TRBJ2-7, with D perhaps matching TRBD2 (6 bases). The germline V and J ends were trimmed by 5 bases and 2 bases, with 13 bases remaining between them. Germline CDR1 SEHNR, CDR2 FQNEAQ (reference sequence). This CDR3 is 14 amino acids long. CDR3 bases: TGTGCCAGCAGCCCGGGGACTTCAACCTACGAGCAGTACTTC. Amino acid sequence: CASSPGTSTYEQYF.

The CDR3 DNA is TGTGCCACCCAAAAACTAATAGGGAACACCGGGGAGCTGTTTTTT. It translates to CATQKLIGNTGELFF. The chain is built from TRBV6-6 and TRBJ2-2; D is unresolved. Germline V gene data show CDR1 as MNHNY and CDR2 as SVGAGI (reference sequence). V gave up 10 bases and J gave up 1 base, with 16 bases separating them. The CDR3 has 15 amino acids.

The chain has TRBV5-4 and TRBJ1-1, with 8 bases matching TRBD1. CDR3 size: 15 residues. J gave up 3 bases and V 4 bases, and 8 bases lay outside the gene matches. Germline V CDR1 and CDR2: SGHNT, YYREEE (reference sequence). CDR3 DNA: TGTGCCAGCAGCGGACCTCAGGGGGCATACACTGAAGCTTTCTTT. Translation: CASSGPQGAYTEAFF.

The J gene is TRBJ1-5, the V gene TRBV5-8, with D possibly TRBD1 on 6 matching bases. The ends were cut back, 1 base at V and 7 bases at J, with 15 bases in the middle. This CDR3 region has 15 residues. Per the germline V gene, CDR1 is SGHTS and CDR2 is YDEGEE. The DNA of the CDR3 is TGTGCCAGCAGCTTGAAGCAGGGGAGCAGGCAGCCCCAGCATTTT. It codes for CASSLKQGSRQPQHF.

The chain has TRBV28 and TRBJ2-3, with a weak D call TRBD2 (6 bases). CDR3 length: 12 residues. Per germline, CDR1 MDHEN and CDR2 SYDVKM. The ends were cut back, 7 bases at V and 6 bases at J, with 11 bases in the middle. As DNA, the CDR3 is TGTGCCAGCACCCTCGGAGGGGATACGCAGTATTTT. Amino acid sequence: CASTLGGDTQYF. Based on the CDR3 plus reference TRBV28 and TRBJ2-3, the full variable domain is DVKVTQSSRYLVKRTGEKVFLECVQDMDHENMFWYRQDPGLGLRLIYFSYDVKMKEKGDIPEGYSVSREKKERFSLILESASTNQTSMYLCASTLGGDTQYFGPGTRLTVL.

The V call is TRBV28, the J call TRBJ1-4; D may be TRBD1 (5 bases). This CDR3 has 15 amino acids. Trimming removed 3 bases from V and 13 bases from J, with 21 bases in between. The germline V gene has CDR1 MDHEN and CDR2 SYDVKM. The CDR3 DNA reads as TGTGCCAGCAGTTTCCCCACGCCCTATGACAGAATACTGTTTTTT. Residues: CASSFPTPYDRILFF.

The gene calls are TRBV6-7 and TRBJ2-5; a possible D gene is TRBD2 (5 bases). TRBV6-7 counts as an open reading frame of uncertain function. Trimming stripped 6 bases from V and 2 bases from J, with 10 bases between. The length of the CDR3 is 13 residues. The CDR3: CASSPGVQETQYF. CDR3 nucleotides: TGTGCCAGCAGCCCCGGGGTACAAGAGACCCAGTACTTC.

The V call is TRBV2, the J call TRBJ1-2; D might be TRBD1 (6 bases). This CDR3 is built from 14 residues. V was clipped by 0 bases and J by 2 bases, with 7 bases between them. Germline V gene lookup returns CDR1 SNHLY and CDR2 FYNNEI. CDR3 DNA: TGTGCCAGCAGTGAAGCCCAGGGGAACTATGGCTACACCTTC. Encoded protein: CASSEAQGNYGYTF.

V usage is TRBV2 and J usage is TRBJ2-7; 8 bases are a match to TRBD2. V lost 10 bases to trimming and J lost 3 bases; unmatched junction nucleotides: 14. The CDR3 length is 15 residues. Germline V lookup: CDR1 SNHLY, CDR2 FYNNEI. The CDR3 sequence is CATTEWRGASYEQYF. CDR3 sequence (DNA): TGTGCCACCACGGAGTGGCGGGGGGCCAGCTACGAGCAGTACTTC.

The chain joins TRBV25-1 to TRBJ2-7; 10 bases align to TRBD2. The CDR3 runs 14 residues. V gave up 3 bases and J gave up 2 bases; unmatched junction bases: 1. Germline values: CDR1 MGHDK, CDR2 SYGVNS. For the CDR3, the DNA is TGTGCCAGCAGTGACAGCGGGGGGGCCTACGAGCAGTACTTC. Amino acids: CASSDSGGAYEQYF.